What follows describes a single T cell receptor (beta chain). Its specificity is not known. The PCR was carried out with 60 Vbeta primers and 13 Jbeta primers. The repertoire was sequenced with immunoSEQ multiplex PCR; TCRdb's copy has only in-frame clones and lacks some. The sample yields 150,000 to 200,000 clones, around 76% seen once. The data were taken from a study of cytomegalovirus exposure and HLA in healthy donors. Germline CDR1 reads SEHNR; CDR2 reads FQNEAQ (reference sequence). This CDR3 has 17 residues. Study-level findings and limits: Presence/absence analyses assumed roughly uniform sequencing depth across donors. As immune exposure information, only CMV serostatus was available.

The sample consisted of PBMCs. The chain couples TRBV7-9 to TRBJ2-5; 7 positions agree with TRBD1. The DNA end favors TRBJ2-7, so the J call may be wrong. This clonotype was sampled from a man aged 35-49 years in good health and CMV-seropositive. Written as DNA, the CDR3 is TGTGCCAGCAGCTCTTACCCCCAGGACAGGAGCTCCTACGAGCAGTACTTC. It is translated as CASSSYPQDRSSYEQYF.